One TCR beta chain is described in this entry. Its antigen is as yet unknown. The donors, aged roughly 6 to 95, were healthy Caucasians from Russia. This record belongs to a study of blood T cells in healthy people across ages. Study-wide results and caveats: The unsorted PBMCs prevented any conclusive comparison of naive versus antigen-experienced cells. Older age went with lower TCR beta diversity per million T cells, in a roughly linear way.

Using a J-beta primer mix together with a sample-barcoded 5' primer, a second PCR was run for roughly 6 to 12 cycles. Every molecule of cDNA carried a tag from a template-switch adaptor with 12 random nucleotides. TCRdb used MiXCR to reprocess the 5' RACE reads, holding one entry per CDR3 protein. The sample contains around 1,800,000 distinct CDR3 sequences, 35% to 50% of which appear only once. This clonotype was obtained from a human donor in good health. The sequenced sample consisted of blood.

The DNA of the CDR3 is TGTGCCAGCAGTTACTCGACAGGGTCGGCCGGGGAGCTGTTTTTT. It translates to CASSYSTGSAGELFF. This sequence joins TRBV6-5 and TRBJ2-2, with 7 nucleotides matching TRBD1. V lost 0 bases, J lost 6 bases, and 4 bases stayed unmatched. The CDR3 covers 15 residues. Germline lookup yields CDR1 MNHEY and CDR2 SVGAGI.